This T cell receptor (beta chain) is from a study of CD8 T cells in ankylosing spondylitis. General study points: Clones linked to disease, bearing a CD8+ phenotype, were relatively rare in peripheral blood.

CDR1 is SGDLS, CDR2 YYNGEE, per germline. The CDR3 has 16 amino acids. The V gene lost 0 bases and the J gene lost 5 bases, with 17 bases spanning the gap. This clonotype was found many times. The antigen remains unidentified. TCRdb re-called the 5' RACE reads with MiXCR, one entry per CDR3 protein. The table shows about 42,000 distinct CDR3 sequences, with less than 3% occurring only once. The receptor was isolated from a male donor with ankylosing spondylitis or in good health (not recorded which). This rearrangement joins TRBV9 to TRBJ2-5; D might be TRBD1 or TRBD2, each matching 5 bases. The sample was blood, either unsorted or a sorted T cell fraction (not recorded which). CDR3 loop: CASSVAGRRWGETQYF. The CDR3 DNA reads TGTGCCAGCAGCGTAGCGGGGCGGAGGTGGGGGGAGACCCAGTACTTC.